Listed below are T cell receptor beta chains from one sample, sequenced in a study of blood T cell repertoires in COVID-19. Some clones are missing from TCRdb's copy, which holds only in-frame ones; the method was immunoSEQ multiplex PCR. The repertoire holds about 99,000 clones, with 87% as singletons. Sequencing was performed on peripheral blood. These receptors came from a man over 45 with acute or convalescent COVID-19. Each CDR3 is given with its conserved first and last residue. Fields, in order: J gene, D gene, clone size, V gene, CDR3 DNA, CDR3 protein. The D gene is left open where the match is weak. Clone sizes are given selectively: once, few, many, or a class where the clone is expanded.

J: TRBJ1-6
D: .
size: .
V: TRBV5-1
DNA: TGCGCCAGCAGCTTGGCCGGCAGGCCCAATTCACCCCTCCACTTT
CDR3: CASSLAGRPNSPLHF

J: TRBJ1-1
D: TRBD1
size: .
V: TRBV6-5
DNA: TGTGCCAGCAGTTATGACAGGGGGTTCAACACTGAAGCTTTCTTT
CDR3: CASSYDRGFNTEAFF

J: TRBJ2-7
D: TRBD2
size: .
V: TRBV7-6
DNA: TGTGCCAGCAGCTTAGACACCGGGACTAGCGGGAGTGGCGAGCAGTACTTC
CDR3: CASSLDTGTSGSGEQYF

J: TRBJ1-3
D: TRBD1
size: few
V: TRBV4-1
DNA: TGCGCCAGCAGCCAAGTTTGGGTGGGACAGGGTTCTGGAAACACCATATATTTT
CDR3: CASSQVWVGQGSGNTIYF

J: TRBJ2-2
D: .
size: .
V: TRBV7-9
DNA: TGTGCCAGCAGCTTAGGACCCCTAGTAGTGCGCTTCGGGGAGCTGTTTTTT
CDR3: CASSLGPLVVRFGELFF

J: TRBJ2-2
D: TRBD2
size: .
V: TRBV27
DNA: TGTGCCAGGATGTATCGACTAGCTAGGGGTGGGGAGCTGTTTTTT
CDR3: CARMYRLARGGELFF

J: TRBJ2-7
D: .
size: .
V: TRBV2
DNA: TGTGCCAGCAGTGCGGGATACGAGCAGTACTTC
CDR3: CASSAGYEQYF

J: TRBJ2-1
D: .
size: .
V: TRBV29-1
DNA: TGCAGCGTTTTGGCGGGTAGCTCCTACAATGAGCAGTTCTTC
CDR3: CSVLAGSSYNEQFF

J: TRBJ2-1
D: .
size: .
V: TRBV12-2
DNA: TGTGCAAGTCGCTCCCCAATTGCACTTGGACTGTACAATGAGCAGTTCTTC
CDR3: CASRSPIALGLYNEQFF

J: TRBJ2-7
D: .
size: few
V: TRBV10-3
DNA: TGTGCCATCAAGGAGGCTAGCTCCTACGAGCAGTACTTC
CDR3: CAIKEASSYEQYF

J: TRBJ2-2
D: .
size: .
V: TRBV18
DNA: TGTGCCAGCTCACGCCCACTAGGCGGCACCGGGGAGCTGTTTTTT
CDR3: CASSRPLGGTGELFF

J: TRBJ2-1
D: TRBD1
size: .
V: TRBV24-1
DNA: TGTGCCACCAGTGGCGGACAGGTGGGCAATGAGCAGTTCTTC
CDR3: CATSGGQVGNEQFF

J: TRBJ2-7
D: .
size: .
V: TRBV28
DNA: TGTGCCAGCAGTTCCCGCGGAGAGCAGTACTTC
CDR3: CASSSRGEQYF

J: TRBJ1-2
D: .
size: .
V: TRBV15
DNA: TGTGCCACCAGCTCAGGACAGCTTAGTTGGTATGGCTACACCTTC
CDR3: CATSSGQLSWYGYTF

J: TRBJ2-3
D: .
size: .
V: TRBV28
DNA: TGTGCCAGCAGTCTACCTTCTTCAGATACGCAGTATTTT
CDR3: CASSLPSSDTQYF

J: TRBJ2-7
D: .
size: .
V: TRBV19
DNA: TGTGCCAGTCGGGACTGGGACAGTTACGAGCAGTACTTC
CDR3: CASRDWDSYEQYF

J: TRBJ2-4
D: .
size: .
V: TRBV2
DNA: TGTGCCAGCAGTGTTACCAAAAACATTCAGTACTTC
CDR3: CASSVTKNIQYF

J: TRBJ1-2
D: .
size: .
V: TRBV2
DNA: TGTGCCAGCAGTGACACCGGGGGTGGCTACACCTTC
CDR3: CASSDTGGGYTF

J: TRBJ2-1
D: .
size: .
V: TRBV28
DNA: TGTGCCAGCAGTACTGTCCAGGTTGAGCAGTTCTTC
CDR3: CASSTVQVEQFF

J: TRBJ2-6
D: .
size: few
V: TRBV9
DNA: TGTGCCAGCAGCGTAGCGGGGAGGTCTGGGGCCAACGTCCTGACTTTC
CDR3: CASSVAGRSGANVLTF

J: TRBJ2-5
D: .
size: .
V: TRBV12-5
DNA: TGTGCTAGTGCCCGGGGAGGAGAGACCCAGTACTTC
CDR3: CASARGGETQYF

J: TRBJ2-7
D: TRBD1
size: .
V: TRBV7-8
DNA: TGTGCCAGCAGCTCCCCCGGGACAGGGTTTGTCCACGAGCAGTACTTC
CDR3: CASSSPGTGFVHEQYF

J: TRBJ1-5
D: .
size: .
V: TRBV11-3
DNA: TGTGCCAGCAGCTTAGACGGTGAGCCCCAGCATTTT
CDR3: CASSLDGEPQHF

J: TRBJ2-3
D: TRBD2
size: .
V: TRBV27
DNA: TGTGCCAGCAGTCAGTTAGCGGGTTTGGGCACAGATACGCAGTATTTT
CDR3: CASSQLAGLGTDTQYF

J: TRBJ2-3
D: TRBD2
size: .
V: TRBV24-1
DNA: TGTGCCACCGGGAGGGAAGATACGCAGTATTTT
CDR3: CATGREDTQYF

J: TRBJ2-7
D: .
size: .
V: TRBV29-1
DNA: TGCAGCGTTGTAACAGGGATATCTGCCTACGAGCAGTACTTC
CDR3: CSVVTGISAYEQYF

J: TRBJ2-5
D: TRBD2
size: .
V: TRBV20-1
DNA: TGCAGTGCTAGTGGGGCGGGAGGGCCGGAGACCCAGTACTTC
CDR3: CSASGAGGPETQYF

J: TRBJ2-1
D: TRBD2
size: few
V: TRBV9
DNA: TGTGCCAGCAGCGTAGCGCGGGAGAGAAACAATGAGCAGTTCTTC
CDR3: CASSVARERNNEQFF

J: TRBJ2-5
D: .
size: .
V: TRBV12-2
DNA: TGTGCAAGTCGCTTAGCCTCGCGGGGGGCCCAGTACTTC
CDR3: CASRLASRGAQYF

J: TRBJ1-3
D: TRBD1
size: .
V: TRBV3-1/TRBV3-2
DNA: TGTGCCAGCAGCCAAGGCTTGGGACAGATCTCTGGAAACACCATATATTTT
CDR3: CASSQGLGQISGNTIYF

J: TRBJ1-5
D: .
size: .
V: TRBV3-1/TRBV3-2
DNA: TGTGCCAGCAGCCAATCCTTTTCTCAGCCCCAGCATTTT
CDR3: CASSQSFSQPQHF

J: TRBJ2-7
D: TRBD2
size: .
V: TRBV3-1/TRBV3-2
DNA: TGTGCCAGCAGCTTGGGACTAGCGGGGTCATCCTACGAGCAGTACTTC
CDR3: CASSLGLAGSSYEQYF

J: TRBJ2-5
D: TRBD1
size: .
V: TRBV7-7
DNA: TGTGCCAGCAGCTCGTGGGACAGGGGGCAAGAGACCCAGTACTTC
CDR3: CASSSWDRGQETQYF

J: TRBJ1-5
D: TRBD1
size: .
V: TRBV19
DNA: TGTGCCAGTAGTACGGGACAGAGCAATCAGCCCCAGCATTTT
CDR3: CASSTGQSNQPQHF

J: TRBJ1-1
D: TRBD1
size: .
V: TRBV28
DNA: TGTGCCAGCAGTTTACCACAGACAGGGAGGACTGAAGCTTTCTTT
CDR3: CASSLPQTGRTEAFF

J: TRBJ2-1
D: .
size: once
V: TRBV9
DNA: TGTGCCAGCAGCGTAGAAGGGGCGCACTCCTACAATGAGCAGTTCTTC
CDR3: CASSVEGAHSYNEQFF

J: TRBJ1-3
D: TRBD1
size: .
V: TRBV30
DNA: TGTGCCTGGACGGCTGGGGACAGCTCTGGAAACACCATATATTTT
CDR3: CAWTAGDSSGNTIYF

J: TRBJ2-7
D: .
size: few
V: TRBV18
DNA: TGTGCCAGCTCACCTTCGAGACATATCCTGTACGAGCAGTACTTC
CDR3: CASSPSRHILYEQYF

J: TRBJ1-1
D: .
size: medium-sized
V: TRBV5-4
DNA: TGTGCCAGCCGCTACAGGGACCACACTGAAGCTTTCTTT
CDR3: CASRYRDHTEAFF

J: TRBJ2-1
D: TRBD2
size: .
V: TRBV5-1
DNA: TGCGCCAGCAGAGCGACTAGCGGGAGTTCCTTGATCTACAATGAGCAGTTCTTC
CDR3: CASRATSGSSLIYNEQFF

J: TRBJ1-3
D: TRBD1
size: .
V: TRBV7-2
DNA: TGTGCCAGCAGCTTTCGACAGGGGGCTGGAAACACCATATATTTT
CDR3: CASSFRQGAGNTIYF

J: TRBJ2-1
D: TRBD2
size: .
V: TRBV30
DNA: TGTGCCTGGCTCGAACTTAGCGGGAGGACGGGTGAGCAGTTCTTC
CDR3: CAWLELSGRTGEQFF

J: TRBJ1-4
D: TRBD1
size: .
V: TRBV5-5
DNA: TGTGCCAGCAGAGAGGACAGGGGAGTTGAAAAACTGTTTTTT
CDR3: CASREDRGVEKLFF

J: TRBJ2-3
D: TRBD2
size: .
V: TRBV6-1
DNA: TGTGCCAGCAGTGAATGGAGGCTAGCGGGGACCGATACGCAGTATTTT
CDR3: CASSEWRLAGTDTQYF

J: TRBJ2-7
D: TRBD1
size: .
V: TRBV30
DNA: TGTGCCTGGAGTGCAGGGGACAGGGAATACGAGCAGTACTTC
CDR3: CAWSAGDREYEQYF

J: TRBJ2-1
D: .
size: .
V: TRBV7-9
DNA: TGTGCCAGCAGCTTAGGCGGTAGAACTAATGAGCAGTTCTTC
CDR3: CASSLGGRTNEQFF

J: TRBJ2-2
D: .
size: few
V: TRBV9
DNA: TGTGCCAGCAGCACACGACAGAACACCGGGGAGCTGTTTTTT
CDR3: CASSTRQNTGELFF

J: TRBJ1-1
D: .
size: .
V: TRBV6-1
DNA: TGTGCCAGCAGTGATTTCTGGGCAGGGGTGAACACTGAAGCTTTCTTT
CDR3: CASSDFWAGVNTEAFF

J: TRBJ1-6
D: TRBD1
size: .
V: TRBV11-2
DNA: TGTGCCAGCAGCTCGATCAGGGACAGTTATAATTCACCCCTCCACTTT
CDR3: CASSSIRDSYNSPLHF

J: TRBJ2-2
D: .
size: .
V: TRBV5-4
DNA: TGTGCCAGCAGCCTCAACAGGGAAGTCGGGGAGCTGTTTTTT
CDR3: CASSLNREVGELFF

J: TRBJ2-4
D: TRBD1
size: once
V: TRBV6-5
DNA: TGTGCCAGCAGGCAGGGGTATGGGGACAGGATTCAGTACTTC
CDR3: CASRQGYGDRIQYF